This T cell receptor beta chain was identified in a study of response to subunit inactivated influenza vaccine. In regard to this clonotype: As yet, its antigen is unknown.

V dropped 4 bases and J dropped 7; count of bases not matched to a gene: 8. The CDR3 has 14 amino acids. Germline V lookup: CDR1 MGHRA, CDR2 YSYEKL. Regarding the study as a whole: It was the authors' suggestion that each seasonal influenza vaccination recruits few new T cells.

From the RT-PCR reads, TCRdb called clonotypes with MiXCR, one entry per CDR3 protein. This sample carries roughly 700,000 distinct CDR3 sequences, approximately 14% of them seen once, and the ten largest clones take around 6.5%. The TCR originated in a man in his fifties or sixties who received an inactivated influenza vaccine. The rearrangement joins TRBV4-1 to TRBJ2-3; 7 nucleotides match TRBD1. This sample comprised PBMCs from blood, obtained less than 15 days before vaccination. Written as DNA, the CDR3 is TGCGCCAGCAGCCCCGGGACAGCCAGAAATACGCAGTATTTT. Translation gives CASSPGTARNTQYF.